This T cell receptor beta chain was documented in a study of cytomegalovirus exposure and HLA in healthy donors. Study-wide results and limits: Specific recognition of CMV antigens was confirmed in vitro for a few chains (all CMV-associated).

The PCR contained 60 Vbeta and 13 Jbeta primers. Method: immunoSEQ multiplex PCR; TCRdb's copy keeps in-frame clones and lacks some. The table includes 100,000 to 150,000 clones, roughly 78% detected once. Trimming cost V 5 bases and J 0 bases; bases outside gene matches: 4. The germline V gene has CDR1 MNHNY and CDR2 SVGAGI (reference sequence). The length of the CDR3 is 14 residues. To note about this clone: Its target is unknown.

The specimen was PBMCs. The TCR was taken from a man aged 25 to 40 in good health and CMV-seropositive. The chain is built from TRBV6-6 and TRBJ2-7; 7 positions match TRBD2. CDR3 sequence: CASSPGLSSYEQYF. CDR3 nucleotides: TGTGCCAGCAGTCCGGGACTAAGCTCCTACGAGCAGTACTTC.